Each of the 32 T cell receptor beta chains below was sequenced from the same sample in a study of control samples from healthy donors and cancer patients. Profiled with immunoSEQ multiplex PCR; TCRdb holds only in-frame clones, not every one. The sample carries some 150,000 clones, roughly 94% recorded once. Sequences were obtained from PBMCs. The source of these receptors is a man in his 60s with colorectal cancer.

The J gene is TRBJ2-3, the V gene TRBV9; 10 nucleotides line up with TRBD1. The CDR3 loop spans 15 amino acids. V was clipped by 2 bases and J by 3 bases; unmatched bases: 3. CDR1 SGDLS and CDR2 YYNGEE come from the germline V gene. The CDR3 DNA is TGTGCCAGCAGCGTTCGACAGGGGGCGACAGATACGCAGTATTTT. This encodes CASSVRQGATDTQYF.

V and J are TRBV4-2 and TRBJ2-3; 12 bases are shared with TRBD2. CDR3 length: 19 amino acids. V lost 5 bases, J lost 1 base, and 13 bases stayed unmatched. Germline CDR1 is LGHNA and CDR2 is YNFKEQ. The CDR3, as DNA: TGTGCCAGCAGCGAACAGACTAGCGGGGGAGTGTATCGCACAGATACGCAGTATTTT. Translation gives CASSEQTSGGVYRTDTQYF.

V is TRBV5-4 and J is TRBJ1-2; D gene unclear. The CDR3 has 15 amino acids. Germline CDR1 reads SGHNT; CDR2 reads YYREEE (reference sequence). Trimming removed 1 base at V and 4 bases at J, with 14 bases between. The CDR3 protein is CASSLWSGDSYGYTF. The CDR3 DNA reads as TGTGCCAGCAGCTTGTGGTCAGGAGATAGCTATGGCTACACCTTC.

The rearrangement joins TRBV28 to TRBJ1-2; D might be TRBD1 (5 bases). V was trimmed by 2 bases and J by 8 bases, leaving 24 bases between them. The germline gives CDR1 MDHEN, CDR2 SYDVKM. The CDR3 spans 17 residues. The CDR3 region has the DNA TGTGCCAGCAGTTTACAGCAGGGCGGGTTCATAAATGGCGGCTACACCTTC. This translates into CASSLQQGGFINGGYTF.

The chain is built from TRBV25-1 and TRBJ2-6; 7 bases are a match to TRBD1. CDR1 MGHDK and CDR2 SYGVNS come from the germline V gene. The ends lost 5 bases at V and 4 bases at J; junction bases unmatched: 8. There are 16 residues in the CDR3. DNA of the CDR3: TGTGCCAGCAGTCTTGACAGGGCTCCAGGGGCCAACGTCCTGACTTTC. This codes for CASSLDRAPGANVLTF.

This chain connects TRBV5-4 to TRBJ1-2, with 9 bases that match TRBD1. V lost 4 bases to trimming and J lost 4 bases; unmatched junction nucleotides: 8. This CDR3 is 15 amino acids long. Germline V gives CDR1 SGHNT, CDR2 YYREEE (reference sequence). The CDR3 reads CASSPRTGDGYGYTF. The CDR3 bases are TGTGCCAGCAGCCCCCGGACAGGGGATGGCTATGGCTACACCTTC.

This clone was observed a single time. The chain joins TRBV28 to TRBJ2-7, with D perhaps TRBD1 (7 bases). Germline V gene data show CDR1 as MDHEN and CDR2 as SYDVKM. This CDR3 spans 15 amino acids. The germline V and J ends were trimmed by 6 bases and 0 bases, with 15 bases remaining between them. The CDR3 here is CASRGGQTSSYEQYF. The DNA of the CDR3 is TGTGCCAGCAGGGGGGGACAGACGAGCTCCTACGAGCAGTACTTC.

The CDR3 DNA is TGTGCCAGCTCACCAACGGGGGCGTCTCGTCATGAGCAGTTCTTC. Its translation: CASSPTGASRHEQFF. The rearrangement links TRBV18 to TRBJ2-1; D possibly matches TRBD1 or TRBD2 (6 bases each). Trimming cost V 2 bases and J 8 bases, with 16 bases left between them. The CDR3 totals 15 residues. Per the germline V gene, CDR1 is KGHSH and CDR2 is LQKENI. The full variable domain, with the rest looked up from reference TRBV18 and TRBJ2-1, is NAGVMQNPRHLVRRRGQEARLRCSPMKGHSHVYWYRQLPEEGLKFMVYLQKENIIDESGMPKERFSAEFPKEGPSILRIQQVVRGDSAAYFCASSPTGASRHEQFFGPGTRLTVL.

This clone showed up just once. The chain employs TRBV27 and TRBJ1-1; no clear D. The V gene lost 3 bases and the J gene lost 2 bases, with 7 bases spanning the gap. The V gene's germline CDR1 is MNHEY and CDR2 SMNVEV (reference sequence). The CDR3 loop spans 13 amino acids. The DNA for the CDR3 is TGTGCCAGCAGTTTGGTCCGCAACACTGAAGCTTTCTTT. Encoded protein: CASSLVRNTEAFF.

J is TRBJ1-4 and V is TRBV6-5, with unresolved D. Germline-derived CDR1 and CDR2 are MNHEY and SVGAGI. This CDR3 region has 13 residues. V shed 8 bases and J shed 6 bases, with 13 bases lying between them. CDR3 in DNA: TGTGCCAGCTTTCGAGGAACAGATGAAAAACTGTTTTTT. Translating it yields CASFRGTDEKLFF.

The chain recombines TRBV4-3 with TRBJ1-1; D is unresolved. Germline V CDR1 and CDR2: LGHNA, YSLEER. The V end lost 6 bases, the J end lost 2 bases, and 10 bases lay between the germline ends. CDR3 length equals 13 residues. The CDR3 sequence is CASSLTPNTEAFF. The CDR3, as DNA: TGCGCCAGCAGTCTGACACCTAACACTGAAGCTTTCTTT.

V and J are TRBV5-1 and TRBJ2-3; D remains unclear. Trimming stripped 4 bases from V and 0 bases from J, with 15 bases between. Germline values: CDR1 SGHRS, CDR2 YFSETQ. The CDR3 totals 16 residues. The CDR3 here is CASSPPPGRSTDTQYF. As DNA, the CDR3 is TGCGCCAGCAGCCCGCCTCCGGGTAGAAGCACAGATACGCAGTATTTT.

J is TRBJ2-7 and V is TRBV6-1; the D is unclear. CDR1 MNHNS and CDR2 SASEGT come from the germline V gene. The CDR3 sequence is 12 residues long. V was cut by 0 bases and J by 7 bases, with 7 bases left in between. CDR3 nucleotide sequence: TGTGCCAGCAGTGAAGCCTGGAAAGAGCAGTACTTC. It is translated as CASSEAWKEQYF.

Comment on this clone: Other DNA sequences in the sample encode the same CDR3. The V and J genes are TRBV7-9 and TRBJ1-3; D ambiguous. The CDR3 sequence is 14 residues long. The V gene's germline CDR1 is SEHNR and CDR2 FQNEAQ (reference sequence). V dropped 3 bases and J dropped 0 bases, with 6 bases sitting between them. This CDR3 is CASSFHDSGNTIYF. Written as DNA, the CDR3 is TGTGCCAGCAGCTTTCACGACTCTGGAAACACCATATATTTT. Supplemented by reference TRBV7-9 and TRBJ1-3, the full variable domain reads DTGVSQNPRHKITKRGQNVTFRCDPISEHNRLYWYRQTLGQGPEFLTYFQNEAQLEKSRLLSDRFSAERPKGSFSTLEIQRTEQGDSAMYLCASSFHDSGNTIYFGEGSWLTVV.

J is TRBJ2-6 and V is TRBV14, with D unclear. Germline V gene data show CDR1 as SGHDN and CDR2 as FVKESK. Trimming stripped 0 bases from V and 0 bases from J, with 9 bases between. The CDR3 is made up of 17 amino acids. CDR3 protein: CASSQDYRISGANVLTF. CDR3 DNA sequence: TGTGCCAGCAGCCAAGACTACAGAATCTCTGGGGCCAACGTCCTGACTTTC.

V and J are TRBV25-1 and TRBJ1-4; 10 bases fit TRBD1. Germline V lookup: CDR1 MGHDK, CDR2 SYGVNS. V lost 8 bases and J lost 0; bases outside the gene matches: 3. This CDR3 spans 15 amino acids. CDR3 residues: CASRGQGATNEKLFF. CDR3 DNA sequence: TGTGCCAGCCGAGGACAGGGGGCAACTAATGAAAAACTGTTTTTT.

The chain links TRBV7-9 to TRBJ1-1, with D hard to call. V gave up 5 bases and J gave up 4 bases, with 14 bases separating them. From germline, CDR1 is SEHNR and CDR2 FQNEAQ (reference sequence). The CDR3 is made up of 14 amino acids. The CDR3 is CASSPSDPPTEAFF. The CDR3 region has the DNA TGTGCCAGCAGCCCCAGTGACCCCCCCACTGAAGCTTTCTTT. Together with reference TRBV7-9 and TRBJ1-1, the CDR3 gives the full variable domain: DTGVSQNPRHKITKRGQNVTFRCDPISEHNRLYWYRQTLGQGPEFLTYFQNEAQLEKSRLLSDRFSAERPKGSFSTLEIQRTEQGDSAMYLCASSPSDPPTEAFFGQGTRLTVV.

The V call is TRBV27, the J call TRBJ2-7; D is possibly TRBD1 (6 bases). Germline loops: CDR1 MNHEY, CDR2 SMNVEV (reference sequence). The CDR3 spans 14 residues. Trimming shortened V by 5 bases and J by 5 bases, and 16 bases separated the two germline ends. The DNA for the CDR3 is TGTGCCAGCAGTACAGGGCCGCCCCGGGACGAGCAGTACTTC. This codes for CASSTGPPRDEQYF.

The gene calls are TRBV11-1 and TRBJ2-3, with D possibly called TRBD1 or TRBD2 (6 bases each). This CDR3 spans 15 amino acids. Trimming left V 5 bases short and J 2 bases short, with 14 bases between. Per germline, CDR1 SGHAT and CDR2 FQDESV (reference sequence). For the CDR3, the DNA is TGTGCCAGCAGCAGGGGGAGGACAGTCACAGATACGCAGTATTTT. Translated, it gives CASSRGRTVTDTQYF.

This CDR3 is CASSLQGFLNTGELFF. CDR3 sequence (DNA): TGCGCCAGCAGCTTGCAGGGCTTTCTTAACACCGGGGAGCTGTTTTTT. This sequence joins TRBV5-1 and TRBJ2-2; D is perhaps TRBD1 (5 bases). Per the germline V gene, CDR1 is SGHRS and CDR2 is YFSETQ. The CDR3 is 16 residues long. Trimming shortened V by 1 base and J by 2 bases, and 12 bases separated the two germline ends.

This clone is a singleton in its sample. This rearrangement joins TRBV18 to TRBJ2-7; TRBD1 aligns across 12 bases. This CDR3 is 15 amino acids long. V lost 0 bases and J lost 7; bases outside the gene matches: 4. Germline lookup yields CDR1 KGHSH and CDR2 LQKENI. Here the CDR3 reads CASSPPGQGAGEQYF. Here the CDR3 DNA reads TGTGCCAGCTCACCACCGGGACAGGGGGCAGGGGAGCAGTACTTC.

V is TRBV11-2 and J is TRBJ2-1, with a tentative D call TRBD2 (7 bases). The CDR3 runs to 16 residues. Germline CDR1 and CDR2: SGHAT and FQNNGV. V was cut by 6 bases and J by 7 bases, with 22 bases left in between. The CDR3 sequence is CASRPISGRGTNEQFF. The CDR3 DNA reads TGTGCCAGCAGGCCTATTTCAGGGCGGGGGACAAATGAGCAGTTCTTC.

The CDR3 spells CASSYSLSGNTEAFF. Here the CDR3 DNA reads TGTGCCAGCAGTTACTCACTCTCAGGGAACACTGAAGCTTTCTTT. The chain recombines TRBV6-2 or TRBV6-3 with TRBJ1-1; no definite D call. Germline V gene data show CDR1 as MNHEY and CDR2 as SVGEGT. The CDR3 has 15 residues. V was clipped by 0 bases and J by 1 base, with 9 bases between them.

The CDR3 protein is CASNQGPENEKLFF. The CDR3 DNA reads as TGTGCCAGCAACCAGGGACCGGAGAATGAAAAACTGTTTTTT. The chain joins TRBV6-5 to TRBJ1-4, with D possibly being TRBD1 (5 bases). Trimming cost V 7 bases and J 5 bases, with 14 bases left between them. The CDR3 is 14 amino acids. From germline, CDR1 is MNHEY and CDR2 SVGAGI.

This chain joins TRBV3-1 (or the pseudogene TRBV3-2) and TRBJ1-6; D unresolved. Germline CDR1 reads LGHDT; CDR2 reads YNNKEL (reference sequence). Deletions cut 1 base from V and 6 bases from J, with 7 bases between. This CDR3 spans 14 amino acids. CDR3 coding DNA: TGTGCCAGCAGCCAAGTTGCAGCTAATTCACCCCTCCACTTT. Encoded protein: CASSQVAANSPLHF.

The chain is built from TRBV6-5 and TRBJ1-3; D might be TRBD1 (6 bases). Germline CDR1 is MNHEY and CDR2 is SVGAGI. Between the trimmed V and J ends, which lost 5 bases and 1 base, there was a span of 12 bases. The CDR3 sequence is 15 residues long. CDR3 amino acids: CASSSTRGSGNTIYF. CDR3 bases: TGTGCCAGCAGTAGTACCAGGGGATCTGGAAACACCATATATTTT.

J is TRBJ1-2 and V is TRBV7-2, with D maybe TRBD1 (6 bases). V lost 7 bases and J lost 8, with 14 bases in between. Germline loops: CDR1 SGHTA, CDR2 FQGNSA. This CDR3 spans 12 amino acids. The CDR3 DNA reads TGTGCCAGCACAGTACAGGGTGGGGGCTACACCTTC. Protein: CASTVQGGGYTF. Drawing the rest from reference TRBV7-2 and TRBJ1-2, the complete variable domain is GAGVSQSPSNKVTEKGKDVELRCDPISGHTALYWYRQSLGQGLEFLIYFQGNSAPDKSGLPSDRFSAERTGGSVSTLTIQRTQQEDSAVYLCASTVQGGGYTFGSGTRLTVV.

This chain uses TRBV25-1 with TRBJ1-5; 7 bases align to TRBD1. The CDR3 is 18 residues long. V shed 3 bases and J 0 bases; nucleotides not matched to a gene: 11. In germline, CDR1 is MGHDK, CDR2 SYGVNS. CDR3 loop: CASSDPGQKFFSNQPQHF. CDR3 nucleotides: TGTGCCAGCAGTGATCCGGGACAGAAATTCTTTAGCAATCAGCCCCAGCATTTT.

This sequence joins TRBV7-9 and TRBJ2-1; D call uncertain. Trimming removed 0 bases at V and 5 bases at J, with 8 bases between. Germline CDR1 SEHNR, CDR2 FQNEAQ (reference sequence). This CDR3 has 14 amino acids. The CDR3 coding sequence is TGTGCCAGCAGCTTAGCCGGGCGAAACAATGAGCAGTTCTTC. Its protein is CASSLAGRNNEQFF.

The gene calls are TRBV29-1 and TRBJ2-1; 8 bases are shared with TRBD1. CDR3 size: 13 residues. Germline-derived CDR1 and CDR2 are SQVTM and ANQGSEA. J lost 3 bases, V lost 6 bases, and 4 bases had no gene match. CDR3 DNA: TGCAGCGTGGCCGGGACAGGCTACAATGAGCAGTTCTTC. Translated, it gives CSVAGTGYNEQFF.

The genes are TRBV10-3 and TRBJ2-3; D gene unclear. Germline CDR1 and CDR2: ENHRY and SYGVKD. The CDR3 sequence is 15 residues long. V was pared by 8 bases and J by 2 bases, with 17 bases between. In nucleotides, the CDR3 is TGTGCCATCGCCACCGGGCCCCCGGACACAGATACGCAGTATTTT. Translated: CAIATGPPDTDTQYF.

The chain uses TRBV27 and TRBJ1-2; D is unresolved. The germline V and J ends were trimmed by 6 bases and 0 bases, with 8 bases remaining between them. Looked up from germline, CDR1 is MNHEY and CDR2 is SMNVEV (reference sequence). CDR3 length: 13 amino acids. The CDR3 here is CASSGQPNYGYTF. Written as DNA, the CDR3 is TGTGCCAGCAGCGGGCAGCCTAACTATGGCTACACCTTC.